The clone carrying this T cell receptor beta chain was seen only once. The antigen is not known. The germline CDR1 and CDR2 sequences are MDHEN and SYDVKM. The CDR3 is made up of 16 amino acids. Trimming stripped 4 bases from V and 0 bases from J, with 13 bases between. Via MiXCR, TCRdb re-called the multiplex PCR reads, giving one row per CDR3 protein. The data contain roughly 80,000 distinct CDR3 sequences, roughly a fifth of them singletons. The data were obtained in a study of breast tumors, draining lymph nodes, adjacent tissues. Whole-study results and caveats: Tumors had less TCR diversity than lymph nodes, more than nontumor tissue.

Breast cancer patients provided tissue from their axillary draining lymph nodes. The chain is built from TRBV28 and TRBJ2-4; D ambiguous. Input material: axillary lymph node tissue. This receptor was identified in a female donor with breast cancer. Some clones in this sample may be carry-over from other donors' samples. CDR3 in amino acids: CASSSKRPLAKNIQYF. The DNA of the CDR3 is TGTGCCAGCAGTTCTAAGAGACCCTTAGCCAAAAACATTCAGTACTTC.